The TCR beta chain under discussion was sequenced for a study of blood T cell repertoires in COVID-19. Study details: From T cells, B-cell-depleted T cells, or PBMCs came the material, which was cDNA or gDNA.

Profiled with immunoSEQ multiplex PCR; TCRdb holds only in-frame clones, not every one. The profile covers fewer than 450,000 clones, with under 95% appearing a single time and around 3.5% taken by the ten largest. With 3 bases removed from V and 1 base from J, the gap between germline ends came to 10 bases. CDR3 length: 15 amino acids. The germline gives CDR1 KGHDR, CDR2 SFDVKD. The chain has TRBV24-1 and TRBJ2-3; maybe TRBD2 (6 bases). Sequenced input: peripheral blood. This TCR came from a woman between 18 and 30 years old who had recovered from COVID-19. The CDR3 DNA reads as TGTGCCACCAGTGATCCCACGGGAGGCACAGATACGCAGTATTTT. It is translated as CATSDPTGGTDTQYF.